In its sample, the clone carrying this T cell receptor (beta chain) was seen a few times. This entry comes from a study of T cells in localized non-small cell lung cancer. Trimming pared 0 bases from V and 5 bases from J, leaving 7 bases between. The CDR3 runs to 13 residues. Per the germline V gene, CDR1 is LNHNV and CDR2 is YYDKDF (reference sequence). The assay was immunoSEQ multiplex PCR, and TCRdb's table has in-frame clones only and misses some. The sample yields tens of thousands of clones, roughly nine tenths seen once. Specimen: peripheral blood, collected before any cancer treatment. The source is a male donor aged 60 or over with stage III squamous cell lung carcinoma. This chain connects TRBV15 to TRBJ2-5; D is unclear. The DNA of the CDR3 is TGTGCCACCAGCAGAGATGTGGAGGAGACCCAGTACTTC. Protein: CATSRDVEETQYF.